This is a list of T cell receptor beta chains from one sample in a study of T cell changes during pregnancy in multiple sclerosis. Sequencing was performed with immunoSEQ multiplex PCR; in TCRdb, only in-frame clones are kept and a portion is missing. The sample has under 45,000 clones; roughly 92% are singletons. The sample in question was CD4+ T cells from peripheral blood mononuclear cells, obtained in the first trimester of pregnancy. The receptors here all came from a female donor with multiple sclerosis, enrolled in a pregnancy study. Both conserved end residues are part of each CDR3. The D gene is left open where the match is weak. Where a row states a size, it is once, few, many or the class of an expanded clone; other rows omit it.

CDR3nt: TGCGCCAGCAGCATGACTAGCGGGAGGACGGAAGAGACCCAGTACTTC
CDR3aa: CASSMTSGRTEETQYF
len: 16
v_gene: TRBV5-1
d_gene: TRBD2
j_gene: TRBJ2-5
abundance: NA

CDR3nt: TGTGCCAGCAGTTTCGGACGGGGAAGCACAGATACGCAGTATTTT
CDR3aa: CASSFGRGSTDTQYF
len: 15
v_gene: TRBV27
d_gene: NA
j_gene: TRBJ2-3
abundance: NA

CDR3nt: TGTGCCACCAGCAGAGCAGGGGCGAGAGGCTACACCTTC
CDR3aa: CATSRAGARGYTF
len: 13
v_gene: TRBV15
d_gene: NA
j_gene: TRBJ1-2
abundance: once

CDR3nt: TGTGCCAGCAGTGGATTCCTTCAGGGGCCCCAGCATTTT
CDR3aa: CASSGFLQGPQHF
len: 13
v_gene: TRBV2
d_gene: NA
j_gene: TRBJ1-5
abundance: few

CDR3nt: TGTGCCAGCAGTCTAGGACAGGATGGAAACACCATATATTTT
CDR3aa: CASSLGQDGNTIYF
len: 14
v_gene: TRBV6-6
d_gene: TRBD1
j_gene: TRBJ1-3
abundance: NA

CDR3nt: TGCGCCAGCAGCTTGAGACAGGGGGTCACAGATACGCAGTATTTT
CDR3aa: CASSLRQGVTDTQYF
len: 15
v_gene: TRBV5-1
d_gene: TRBD1
j_gene: TRBJ2-3
abundance: NA

CDR3nt: TGTGCCAGTAGTAAGGCAGGTCGGACTGAAGCTTTCTTT
CDR3aa: CASSKAGRTEAFF
len: 13
v_gene: TRBV19
d_gene: NA
j_gene: TRBJ1-1
abundance: NA

CDR3nt: TGTGCCAGCAACAGAGGGGGGACAGGGAGGGAGCAGTACTTC
CDR3aa: CASNRGGTGREQYF
len: 14
v_gene: TRBV27
d_gene: TRBD1
j_gene: TRBJ2-7
abundance: NA

CDR3nt: TGTGCCAGCAGCTTGTCTCTGCGTAATTCACCCCTCCACTTT
CDR3aa: CASSLSLRNSPLHF
len: 14
v_gene: TRBV5-6
d_gene: NA
j_gene: TRBJ1-6
abundance: once

CDR3nt: TGTGCCAGTAGTATAGATGGGGGGATGAACACTGAAGCTTTCTTT
CDR3aa: CASSIDGGMNTEAFF
len: 15
v_gene: TRBV19
d_gene: NA
j_gene: TRBJ1-1
abundance: NA

CDR3nt: TGTGCCAGCAGACGTATCGGCGAGGTTTGGGGCTACACCTTC
CDR3aa: CASRRIGEVWGYTF
len: 14
v_gene: TRBV7-9
d_gene: NA
j_gene: TRBJ1-2
abundance: NA

CDR3nt: TGTGCCAGCAGCTTAGCGCGTCCCCTCGACAGGGGGAAGAACTATGGCTACACCTTC
CDR3aa: CASSLARPLDRGKNYGYTF
len: 19
v_gene: TRBV7-8
d_gene: TRBD1
j_gene: TRBJ1-2
abundance: NA

CDR3nt: TGTGCCAGCAGTTTAGCGGGGGGAGGGTTGAATCAGCCCCAGCATTTT
CDR3aa: CASSLAGGGLNQPQHF
len: 16
v_gene: TRBV28
d_gene: NA
j_gene: TRBJ1-5
abundance: NA

CDR3nt: TGTGCCATCAGTGAGCTAAGCCTCAACTATGGCTACACCTTC
CDR3aa: CAISELSLNYGYTF
len: 14
v_gene: TRBV10-3
d_gene: NA
j_gene: TRBJ1-2
abundance: NA

CDR3nt: TGTGCCAGCAGCTTATTTGGGAGGGGGACTGGAAACACCATATATTTT
CDR3aa: CASSLFGRGTGNTIYF
len: 16
v_gene: TRBV7-9
d_gene: NA
j_gene: TRBJ1-3
abundance: NA

CDR3nt: TGTGCCAGCGACAGGACGGGGGGCTATGGCTACACCTTC
CDR3aa: CASDRTGGYGYTF
len: 13
v_gene: TRBV7-2
d_gene: NA
j_gene: TRBJ1-2
abundance: once

CDR3nt: TGCAGCGTTGAAGGCCACCCAGCGGGGGCCGGGAACTACGAGCAGTACTTC
CDR3aa: CSVEGHPAGAGNYEQYF
len: 17
v_gene: TRBV29-1
d_gene: TRBD2
j_gene: TRBJ2-7
abundance: NA

CDR3nt: TGTGCCAGCAGTGGGGCCATACAAGAGACCCAGTACTTC
CDR3aa: CASSGAIQETQYF
len: 13
v_gene: TRBV27
d_gene: NA
j_gene: TRBJ2-5
abundance: NA